This T cell receptor (beta chain) was captured by sequencing in a study of PD-L1 blockade in urothelial cancer. At the level of the study: The patients' atezolizumab therapy, 1,200 mg intravenously every 3 weeks, started in the mid-2010s. Analysis of blood occurred 3 weeks (second dose) and 6 weeks after treatment start. Counts from blood samples showed a median of 141,255 T cells.

Synthetic spike-ins, TCR analog templates, were added into each PCR. Measured with immunoSEQ multiplex PCR; TCRdb has only the in-frame clones, and not every one. The sample yields approximately 100,000 clones, around 85% seen once. With 4 bases removed from V and 0 bases from J, the gap between germline ends came to 17 bases. Germline-derived CDR1 and CDR2 are SGHDT and YYEEEE. The CDR3 length is 18 residues. This clone showed up just once. This TCR was recovered from a man aged 50 to 59 with urothelial cancer. Material: PBMCs, obtained around atezolizumab (anti-PD-L1) treatment. The V call is TRBV5-6, the J call TRBJ1-6; D may be TRBD1 (6 bases). CDR3 in DNA: TGTGCCAGCAGCCCGCGGCAGGGGCCTAGCTCCTATAATTCACCCCTCCACTTT. This codes for CASSPRQGPSSYNSPLHF.